This TCR beta chain was profiled in a study of cytomegalovirus exposure and HLA in healthy donors. With respect to this clone: Its matching antigen is unknown.

General study points: TCR beta chain V- and J-gene trimming was linked, in a later analysis, to a missense variant in DCLRE1C. Associated with cytomegalovirus, according to the listing, were around 160 TCR beta chains.

Germline V gene lookup returns CDR1 MNHEY and CDR2 SMNVEV (reference sequence). Losses at the gene ends were 2 bases for V and 7 bases for J; bases not matched to a gene: 11. CDR3 length: 17 residues. The primer mix had 60 Vbeta and 13 Jbeta primers. Clones were sequenced by immunoSEQ multiplex PCR, and TCRdb holds only the in-frame ones, with some missing. The sample contains about 87,000 clones, around 8% of which appear only once. Sequencing used PBMCs. The TCR originated in a man between 50 and 59 years old in good health and CMV-seronegative. The chain joins TRBV27 to TRBJ2-1; TRBD1 aligns across 10 bases. The CDR3 nucleotides read TGTGCCAGCAGTTTACTTTCCGGGACAGGGGTCGTAAATGAGCAGTTCTTC. Protein product: CASSLLSGTGVVNEQFF.